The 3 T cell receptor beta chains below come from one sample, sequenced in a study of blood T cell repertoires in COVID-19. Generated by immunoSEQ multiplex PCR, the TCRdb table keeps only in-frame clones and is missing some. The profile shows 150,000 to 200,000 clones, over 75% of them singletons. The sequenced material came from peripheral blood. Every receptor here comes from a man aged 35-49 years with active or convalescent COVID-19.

The CDR3 sequence: CASSGPGQRLFNEQFF. The CDR3 DNA follows: TGTGCCAGCAGTGGACCGGGACAGAGACTATTCAATGAGCAGTTCTTC. The chain combines TRBV6-1 with TRBJ2-1, with 7 bases fitting TRBD1. Germline assignment: CDR1 MNHNS and CDR2 SASEGT. This CDR3 comprises 16 residues. The V and J ends lost 4 bases and 6 bases, in that order; junction bases with no gene match: 12.

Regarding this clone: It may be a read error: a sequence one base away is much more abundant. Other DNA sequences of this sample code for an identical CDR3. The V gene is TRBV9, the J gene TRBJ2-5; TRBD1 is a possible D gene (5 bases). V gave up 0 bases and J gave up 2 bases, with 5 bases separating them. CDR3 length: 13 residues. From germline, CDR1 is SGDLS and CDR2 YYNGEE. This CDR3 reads CASSVGQQETQYF. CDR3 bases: TGTGCCAGCAGCGTAGGACAGCAAGAGACCCAGTACTTC.

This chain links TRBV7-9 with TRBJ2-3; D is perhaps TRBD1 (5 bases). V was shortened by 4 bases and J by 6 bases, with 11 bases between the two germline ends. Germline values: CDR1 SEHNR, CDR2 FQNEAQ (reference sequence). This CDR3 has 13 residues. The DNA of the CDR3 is TGTGCCAGCAGCTCCCTCCCAGGGGATACGCAGTATTTT. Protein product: CASSSLPGDTQYF.